This TCR beta chain was captured in a study of cytomegalovirus exposure and HLA in healthy donors. Study-wide results and limits: Overall, some 160 TCR beta chains were annotated as cytomegalovirus-associated. Certain sequence variants were highly shared and formed a cluster, and this cluster was likely a sequencing artifact.

Worth noting for this clone: Its antigen is currently unknown.

The germline V and J ends were trimmed by 8 bases and 1 base, with 18 bases remaining between them. There are 15 residues in the CDR3. Germline loops: CDR1 SEHNR, CDR2 FQNEAQ (reference sequence). The PCR contained 60 Vbeta and 13 Jbeta primers. Sequencing used immunoSEQ multiplex PCR; TCRdb keeps in-frame clones, though not all of them. The sample yields approximately 140,000 clones, approximately 78% seen once. This cohort consisted of healthy bone marrow donors. The material sequenced was PBMCs. The receptor's source is a human donor in good health. The rearrangement joins TRBV7-9 to TRBJ2-7; D possibly corresponds to TRBD1 (5 bases). CDR3 nucleotide sequence: TGTGCCAGCCGCAAAGACGCAGGGAATTCCTACGAGCAGTACTTC. Amino acid sequence: CASRKDAGNSYEQYF.